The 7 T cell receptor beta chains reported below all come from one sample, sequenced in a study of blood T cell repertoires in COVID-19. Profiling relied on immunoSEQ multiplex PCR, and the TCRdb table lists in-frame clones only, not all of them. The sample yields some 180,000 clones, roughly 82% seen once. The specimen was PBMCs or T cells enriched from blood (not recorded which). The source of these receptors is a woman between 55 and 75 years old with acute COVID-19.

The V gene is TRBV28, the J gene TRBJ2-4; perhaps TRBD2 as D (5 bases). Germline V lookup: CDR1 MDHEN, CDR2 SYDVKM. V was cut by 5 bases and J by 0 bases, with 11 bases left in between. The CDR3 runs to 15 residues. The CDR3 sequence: CASSPGEVAKNIQYF. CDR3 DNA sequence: TGTGCCAGCAGTCCCGGGGAAGTAGCCAAAAACATTCAGTACTTC.

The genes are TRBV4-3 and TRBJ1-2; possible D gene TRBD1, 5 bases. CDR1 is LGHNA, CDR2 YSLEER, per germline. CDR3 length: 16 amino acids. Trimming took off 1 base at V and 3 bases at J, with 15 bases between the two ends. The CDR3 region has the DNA TGCGCCAGCAGCCAAGCGATAGGGGCGCAATACTATGGCTACACCTTC. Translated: CASSQAIGAQYYGYTF.

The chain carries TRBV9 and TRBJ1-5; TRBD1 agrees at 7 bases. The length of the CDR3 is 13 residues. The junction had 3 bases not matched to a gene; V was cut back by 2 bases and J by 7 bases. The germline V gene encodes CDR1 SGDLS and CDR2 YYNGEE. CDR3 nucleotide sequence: TGTGCCAGCAGCGTCAGGGGGGACCAGCCCCAGCATTTT. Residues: CASSVRGDQPQHF.

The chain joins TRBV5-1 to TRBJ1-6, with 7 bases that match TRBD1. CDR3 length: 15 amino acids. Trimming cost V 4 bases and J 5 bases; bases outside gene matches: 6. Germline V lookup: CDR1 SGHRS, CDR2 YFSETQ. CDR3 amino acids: CASSGGQVDNSPLHF. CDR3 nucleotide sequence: TGCGCCAGCAGCGGCGGACAGGTGGATAATTCACCCCTCCACTTT.

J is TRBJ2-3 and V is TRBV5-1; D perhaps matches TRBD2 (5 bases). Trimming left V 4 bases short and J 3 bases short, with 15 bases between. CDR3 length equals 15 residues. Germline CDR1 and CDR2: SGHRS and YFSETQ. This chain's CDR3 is CASSLNGLGTDTQYF. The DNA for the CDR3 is TGCGCCAGCAGCCTCAACGGACTCGGAACAGATACGCAGTATTTT.

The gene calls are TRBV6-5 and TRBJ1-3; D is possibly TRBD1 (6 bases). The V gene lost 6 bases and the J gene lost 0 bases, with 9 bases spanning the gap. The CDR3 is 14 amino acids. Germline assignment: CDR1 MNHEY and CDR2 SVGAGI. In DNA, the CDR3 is TGTGCCAGCAGCCAGGGGTACTCTGGAAACACCATATATTTT. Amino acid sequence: CASSQGYSGNTIYF.

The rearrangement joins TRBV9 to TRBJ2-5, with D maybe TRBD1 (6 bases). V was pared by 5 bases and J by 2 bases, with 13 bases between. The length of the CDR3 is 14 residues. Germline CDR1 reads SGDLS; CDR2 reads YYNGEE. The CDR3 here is CASSNPGAQETQYF. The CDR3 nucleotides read TGTGCCAGCAGTAATCCAGGGGCACAAGAGACCCAGTACTTC.